This T cell receptor beta chain was captured by sequencing in a study of blood T cell repertoires in COVID-19. Background on the study: Collection of acute and convalescent COVID-19 samples took place in the United States, Italy and Spain. Sample material is recorded as cDNA or gDNA derived from T cells, B-cell-depleted T cells, or PBMCs.

How the authors handled the data: Reference gene primer amplification gave nucleated cell count estimates. Data came from immunoSEQ multiplex PCR; TCRdb stores just in-frame clones and leaves some out. V and J calls plus clone size are reproduced from that table; the DNA served to infer D and trimming. The table has roughly 66,000 clones, less than 85% seen once. J gave up 6 bases and V 10 bases, and 3 bases lay outside the gene matches. This CDR3 has 12 amino acids. Germline V lookup: CDR1 SNHLY, CDR2 FYNNEI. This chain links TRBV2 with TRBJ1-6; 7 bases map to TRBD1. The source is a man aged 55 to 70 with acute or convalescent COVID-19. The specimen was peripheral blood. DNA for the CDR3: TGTGCCACCCGGGACAGTAATTCACCCCTCCACTTT. It codes for CATRDSNSPLHF.